At least ten counts were recorded for the clone carrying this TCR beta chain. These data originate in a study of CD8 T cells in ankylosing spondylitis. V gave up 4 bases and J gave up 4 bases, with 11 bases separating them. CDR1 SNHLY and CDR2 FYNNEI come from the germline V gene. The CDR3 consists of 14 residues. Libraries for TCR beta were made by quantitative 5'-RACE with molecular barcodes. One entry per CDR3 protein results from TCRdb running MiXCR on the 5' RACE reads. The sample has roughly 120,000 distinct CDR3 sequences, about an eighth seen once. The chain carries TRBV2 and TRBJ1-5; D not resolved. Sequenced input: blood, either unsorted or a sorted T cell fraction (not recorded which). The receptor was isolated from a female donor with ankylosing spondylitis or in good health (not recorded which). The CDR3 sequence: CASSADGRNQPQHF. The CDR3 DNA follows: TGTGCCAGCAGTGCCGACGGACGAAATCAGCCCCAGCATTTT.